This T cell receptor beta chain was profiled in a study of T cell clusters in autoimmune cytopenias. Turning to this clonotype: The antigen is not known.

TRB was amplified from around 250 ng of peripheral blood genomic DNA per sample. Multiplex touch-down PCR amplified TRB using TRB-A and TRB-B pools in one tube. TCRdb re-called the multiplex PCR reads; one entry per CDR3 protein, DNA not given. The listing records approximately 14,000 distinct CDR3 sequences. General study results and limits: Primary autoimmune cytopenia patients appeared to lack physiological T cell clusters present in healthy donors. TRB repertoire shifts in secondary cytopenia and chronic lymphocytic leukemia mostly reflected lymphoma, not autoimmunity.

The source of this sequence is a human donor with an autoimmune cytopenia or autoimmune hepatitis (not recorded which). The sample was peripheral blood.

CDR3 residues: CASSILWGTQYF. This chain connects TRBV19 to TRBJ2-5. Germline values: CDR1 LNHDA, CDR2 SQIVND (reference sequence). CDR3 size: 12 residues.